These 5 T cell receptor beta chains were sequenced from one sample in a study of blood T cells in healthy people across ages. A second PCR of about 7 to 12 cycles used a sample-barcoded 5' primer and a J-beta primer mix. TCRdb reprocessed the 5' RACE reads with MiXCR, giving one entry per CDR3 protein. The sample lists 850,000 to 1,100,000 distinct CDR3 sequences; around two fifths were seen once. Sequencing used blood. These receptors were obtained from a young man in good health.

The chain carries TRBV20-1 and TRBJ1-3, with D unclear. CDR3 length equals 13 residues. CDR1 and CDR2 (germline): DFQATT, SNEGSKA (reference sequence). Trimming removed 5 bases at V and 0 bases at J, with 8 bases between. For the CDR3, the DNA is TGCAGTGCTTCGGCAAGCTCTGGAAACACCATATATTTT. It is translated as CSASASSGNTIYF.

The chain uses TRBV29-1 and TRBJ1-1, with D perhaps matching TRBD1 (5 bases). V was clipped by 6 bases and J by 4 bases, with 15 bases between them. CDR1 SQVTM and CDR2 ANQGSEA come from the germline V gene. The CDR3 loop spans 13 amino acids. The CDR3: CSVGRFGGTEAFF. The CDR3 bases are TGCAGCGTAGGCCGGTTCGGGGGCACTGAAGCTTTCTTT.

The chain recombines TRBV11-1 with TRBJ2-5; possible D gene TRBD2, 6 bases. The DNA matches TRBJ2-7 better at its end, which makes the J call doubtful. Germline V gives CDR1 SGHAT, CDR2 FQDESV (reference sequence). This CDR3 is 14 amino acids long. The CDR3 DNA reads TGTGCCAGCAGCTTAGCGCCGGGAGTTAGCGAGCAGTACTTC. Its translation is CASSLAPGVSEQYF.

V gene TRBV11-1 combines with J gene TRBJ2-5; D is uncertain. The CDR3 runs 15 residues. Germline V gene data show CDR1 as SGHAT and CDR2 as FQDESV (reference sequence). Trimming took 4 bases from V and 1 from J, leaving 13 bases between them. The CDR3 here is CASSYDGKPQETQYF. The CDR3 region has the DNA TGTGCCAGCAGCTACGACGGAAAACCCCAAGAGACCCAGTACTTC.

The V and J genes are TRBV7-9 and TRBJ1-1; D call uncertain. Germline CDR1 reads SEHNR; CDR2 reads FQNEAQ (reference sequence). Trimming took 3 bases from V and 8 from J, leaving 13 bases between them. The CDR3 is made up of 13 amino acids. CDR3 in amino acids: CASSFEGFIEAFF. As DNA, the CDR3 is TGTGCCAGCAGCTTCGAAGGTTTCATAGAAGCTTTCTTT.